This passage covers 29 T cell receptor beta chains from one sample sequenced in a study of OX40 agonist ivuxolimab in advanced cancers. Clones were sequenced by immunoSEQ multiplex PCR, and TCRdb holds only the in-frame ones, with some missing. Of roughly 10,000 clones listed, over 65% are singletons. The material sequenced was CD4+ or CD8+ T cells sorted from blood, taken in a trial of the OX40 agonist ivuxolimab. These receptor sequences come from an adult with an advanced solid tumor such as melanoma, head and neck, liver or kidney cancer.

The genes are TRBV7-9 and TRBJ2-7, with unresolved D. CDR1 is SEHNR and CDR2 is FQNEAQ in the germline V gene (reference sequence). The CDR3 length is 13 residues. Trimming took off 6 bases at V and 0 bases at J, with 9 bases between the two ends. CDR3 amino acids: CASRSGSSYEQYF. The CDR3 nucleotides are TGTGCCAGCAGATCAGGCAGCTCCTACGAGCAGTACTTC. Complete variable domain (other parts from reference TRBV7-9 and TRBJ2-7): DTGVSQNPRHKITKRGQNVTFRCDPISEHNRLYWYRQTLGQGPEFLTYFQNEAQLEKSRLLSDRFSAERPKGSFSTLEIQRTEQGDSAMYLCASRSGSSYEQYFGPGTRLTVT.

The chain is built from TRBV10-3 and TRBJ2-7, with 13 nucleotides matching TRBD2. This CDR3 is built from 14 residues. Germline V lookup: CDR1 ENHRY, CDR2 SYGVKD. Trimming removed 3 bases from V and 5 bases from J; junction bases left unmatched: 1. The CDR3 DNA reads TGTGCCATCAGTGACGGACTAGCGGGGGACGAGCAGTACTTC. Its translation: CAISDGLAGDEQYF.

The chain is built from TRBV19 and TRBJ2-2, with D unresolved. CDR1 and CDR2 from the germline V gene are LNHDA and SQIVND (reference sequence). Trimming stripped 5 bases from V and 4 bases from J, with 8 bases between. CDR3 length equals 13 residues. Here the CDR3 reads CASSERSTGELFF. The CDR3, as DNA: TGTGCCAGTAGTGAGAGATCCACCGGGGAGCTGTTTTTT.

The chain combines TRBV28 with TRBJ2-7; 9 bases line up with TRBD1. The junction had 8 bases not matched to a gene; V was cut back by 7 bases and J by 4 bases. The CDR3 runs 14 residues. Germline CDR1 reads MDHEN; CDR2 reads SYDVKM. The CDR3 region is CASTSDRGGYEQYF. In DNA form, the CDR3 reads TGTGCCAGCACCTCGGACAGGGGAGGGTACGAGCAGTACTTC. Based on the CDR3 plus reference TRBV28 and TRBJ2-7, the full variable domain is DVKVTQSSRYLVKRTGEKVFLECVQDMDHENMFWYRQDPGLGLRLIYFSYDVKMKEKGDIPEGYSVSREKKERFSLILESASTNQTSMYLCASTSDRGGYEQYFGPGTRLTVT.

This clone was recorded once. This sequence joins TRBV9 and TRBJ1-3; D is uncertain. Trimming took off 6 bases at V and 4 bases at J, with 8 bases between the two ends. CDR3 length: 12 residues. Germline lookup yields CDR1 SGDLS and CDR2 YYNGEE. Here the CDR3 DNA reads TGTGCCAGCATTGAGGGAGGAAACACCATATATTTT. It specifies CASIEGGNTIYF.

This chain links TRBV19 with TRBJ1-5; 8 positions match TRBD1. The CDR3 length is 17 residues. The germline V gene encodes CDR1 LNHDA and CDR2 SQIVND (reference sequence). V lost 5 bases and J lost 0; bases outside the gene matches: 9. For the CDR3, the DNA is TGTGCCAGTAGTGAGGGCCAGGGGGCATATAGCAATCAGCCCCAGCATTTT. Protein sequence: CASSEGQGAYSNQPQHF.

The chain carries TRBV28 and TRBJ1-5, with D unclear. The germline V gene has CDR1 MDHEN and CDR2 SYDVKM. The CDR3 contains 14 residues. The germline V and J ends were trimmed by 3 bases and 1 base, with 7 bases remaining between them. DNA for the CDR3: TGTGCCAGCAGTTTTCGGGGAAGCAATCAGCCCCAGCATTTT. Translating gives CASSFRGSNQPQHF.

The CDR3 loop is CASSPQGETQYF. CDR3 DNA sequence: TGTGCCAGCAGCCCACAGGGAGAGACCCAGTACTTC. V is TRBV13 and J is TRBJ2-5; D perhaps matches TRBD1 (6 bases). The CDR3 spans 12 residues. With 5 bases removed from V and 4 bases from J, the gap between germline ends came to 8 bases. Per the germline V gene, CDR1 is PRHDT and CDR2 is FYEKMQ (reference sequence).

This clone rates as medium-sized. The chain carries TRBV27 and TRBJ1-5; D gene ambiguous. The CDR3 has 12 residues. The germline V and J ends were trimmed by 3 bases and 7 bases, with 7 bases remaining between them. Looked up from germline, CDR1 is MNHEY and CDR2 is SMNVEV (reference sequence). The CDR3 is CASSFIGQPQHF. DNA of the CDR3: TGTGCCAGCAGTTTCATTGGACAGCCCCAGCATTTT.

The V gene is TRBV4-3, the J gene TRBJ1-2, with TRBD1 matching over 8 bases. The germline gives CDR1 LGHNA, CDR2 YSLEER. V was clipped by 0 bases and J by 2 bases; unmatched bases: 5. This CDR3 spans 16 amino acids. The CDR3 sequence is CASSQDWTGLNYGYTF. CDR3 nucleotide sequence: TGCGCCAGCAGCCAAGATTGGACAGGGCTGAACTATGGCTACACCTTC.

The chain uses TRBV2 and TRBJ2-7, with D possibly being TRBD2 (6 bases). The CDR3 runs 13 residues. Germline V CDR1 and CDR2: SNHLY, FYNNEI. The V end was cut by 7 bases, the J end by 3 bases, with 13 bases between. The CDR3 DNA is TGTGCCAGCAAGCCTAGCGCACACTACGAGCAGTACTTC. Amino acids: CASKPSAHYEQYF.

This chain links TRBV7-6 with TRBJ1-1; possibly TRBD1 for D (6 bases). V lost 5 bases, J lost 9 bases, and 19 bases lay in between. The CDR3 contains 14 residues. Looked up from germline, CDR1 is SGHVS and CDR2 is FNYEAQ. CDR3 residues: CASSIQGLNGKAFF. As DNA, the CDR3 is TGTGCCAGCAGCATACAGGGCCTGAACGGGAAAGCTTTCTTT.

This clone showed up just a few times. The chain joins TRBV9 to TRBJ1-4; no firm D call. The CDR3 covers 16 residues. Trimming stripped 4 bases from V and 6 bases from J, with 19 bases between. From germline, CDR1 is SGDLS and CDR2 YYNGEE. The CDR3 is CASSLPVAGYDEKLFF. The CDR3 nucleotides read TGTGCCAGCAGCCTCCCCGTTGCCGGGTATGATGAAAAACTGTTTTTT.

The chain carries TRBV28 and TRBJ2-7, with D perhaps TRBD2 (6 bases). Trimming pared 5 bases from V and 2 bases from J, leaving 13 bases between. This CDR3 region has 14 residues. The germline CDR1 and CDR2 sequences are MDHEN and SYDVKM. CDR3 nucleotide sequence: TGTGCCAGCAGTCCTCAGCGGGCCCCCTACGAGCAGTACTTC. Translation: CASSPQRAPYEQYF.

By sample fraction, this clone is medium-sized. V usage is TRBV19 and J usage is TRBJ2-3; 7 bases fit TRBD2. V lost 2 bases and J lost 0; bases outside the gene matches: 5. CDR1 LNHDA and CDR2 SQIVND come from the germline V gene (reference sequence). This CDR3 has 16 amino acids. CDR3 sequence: CASSISPGGSTDTQYF. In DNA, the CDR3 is TGTGCCAGTAGTATATCCCCCGGGGGGAGCACAGATACGCAGTATTTT.

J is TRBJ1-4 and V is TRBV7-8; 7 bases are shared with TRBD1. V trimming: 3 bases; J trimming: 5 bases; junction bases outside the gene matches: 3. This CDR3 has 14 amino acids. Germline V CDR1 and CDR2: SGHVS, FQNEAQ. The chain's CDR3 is CASSFTGVNEKLFF. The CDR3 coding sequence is TGTGCCAGCAGCTTTACAGGGGTAAATGAAAAACTGTTTTTT. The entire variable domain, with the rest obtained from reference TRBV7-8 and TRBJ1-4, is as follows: GAGVSQSPRYKVAKRGQDVALRCDPISGHVSLFWYQQALGQGPEFLTYFQNEAQLDKSGLPSDRFFAERPEGSVSTLKIQRTQQEDSAVYLCASSFTGVNEKLFFGSGTQLSVL.

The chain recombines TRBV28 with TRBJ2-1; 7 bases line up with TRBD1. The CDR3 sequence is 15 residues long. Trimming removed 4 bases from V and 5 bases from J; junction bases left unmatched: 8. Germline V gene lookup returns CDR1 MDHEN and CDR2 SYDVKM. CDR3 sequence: CASSWTGLGNNEQFF. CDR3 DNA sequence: TGTGCCAGCAGTTGGACAGGTCTCGGCAACAATGAGCAGTTCTTC.

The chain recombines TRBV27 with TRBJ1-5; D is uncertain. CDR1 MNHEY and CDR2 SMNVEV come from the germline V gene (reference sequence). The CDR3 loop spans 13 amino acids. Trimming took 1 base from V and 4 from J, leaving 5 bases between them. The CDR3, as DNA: TGTGCCAGCAGTTTATGGGGAAATCAGCCCCAGCATTTT. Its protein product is CASSLWGNQPQHF.

The CDR3 bases are TGTGCCAGTAGTTTTACCTACAATGAGCAGTTCTTC. It is translated as CASSFTYNEQFF. V is TRBV19 and J is TRBJ2-1; D is unresolved. V was clipped by 5 bases and J by 2 bases, with 4 bases between them. The CDR3 sequence is 12 residues long. Germline V gene sequence: CDR1 LNHDA, CDR2 SQIVND (reference sequence).

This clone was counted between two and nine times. The chain's CDR3 is CASSTGTGGPLGYTF. Written as DNA, the CDR3 is TGTGCCAGCAGTACCGGGACAGGGGGCCCACTAGGCTACACCTTC. V gene TRBV27 combines with J gene TRBJ1-2, with 12 bases fitting TRBD1. This CDR3 region has 15 residues. Trimming removed 5 bases from V and 8 bases from J; junction bases left unmatched: 9. CDR1 is MNHEY and CDR2 is SMNVEV in the germline V gene (reference sequence).

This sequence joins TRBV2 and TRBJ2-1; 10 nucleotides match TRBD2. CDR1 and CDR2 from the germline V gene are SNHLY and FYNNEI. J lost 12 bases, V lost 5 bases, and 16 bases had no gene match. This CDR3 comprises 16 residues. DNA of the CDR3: TGTGCCAGCAGTCCAACTTTCTTACTAGCGGGGTCTCTGCAGTTCTTC. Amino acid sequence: CASSPTFLLAGSLQFF. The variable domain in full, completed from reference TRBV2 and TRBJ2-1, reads EPEVTQTPSHQVTQMGQEVILRCVPISNHLYFYWYRQILGQKVEFLVSFYNNEISEKSEIFDDQFSVERPDGSNFTLKIRSTKLEDSAMYFCASSPTFLLAGSLQFFGPGTRLTVL.

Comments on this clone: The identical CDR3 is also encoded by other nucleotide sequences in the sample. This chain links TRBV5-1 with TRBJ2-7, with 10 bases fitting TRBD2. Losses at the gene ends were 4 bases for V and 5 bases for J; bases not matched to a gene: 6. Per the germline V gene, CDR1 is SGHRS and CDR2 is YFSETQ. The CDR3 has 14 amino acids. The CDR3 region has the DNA TGCGCCAGCAGCCCCAGCGGGAGGGCCCACGAGCAGTACTTC. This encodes CASSPSGRAHEQYF.

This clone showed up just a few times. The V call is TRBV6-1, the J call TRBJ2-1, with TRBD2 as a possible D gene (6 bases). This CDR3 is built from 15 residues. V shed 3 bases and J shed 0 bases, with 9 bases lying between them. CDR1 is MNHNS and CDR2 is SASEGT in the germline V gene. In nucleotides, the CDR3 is TGTGCCAGCAGTGAGCTTAGCGGCTCCTACAATGAGCAGTTCTTC. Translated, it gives CASSELSGSYNEQFF.

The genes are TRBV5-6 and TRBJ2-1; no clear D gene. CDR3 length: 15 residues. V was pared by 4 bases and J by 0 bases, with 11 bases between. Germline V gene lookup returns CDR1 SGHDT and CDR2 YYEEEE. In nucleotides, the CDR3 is TGTGCCAGCAGCGTCGGTTTCTCCTCCTACAATGAGCAGTTCTTC. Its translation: CASSVGFSSYNEQFF.

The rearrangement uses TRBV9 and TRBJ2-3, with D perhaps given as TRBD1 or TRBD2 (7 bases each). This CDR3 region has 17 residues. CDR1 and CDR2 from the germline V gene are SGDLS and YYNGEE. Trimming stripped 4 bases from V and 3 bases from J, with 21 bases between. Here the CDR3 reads CASSPLAGGGGTDTQYF. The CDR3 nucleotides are TGTGCCAGCAGCCCCCTCGCAGGGGGAGGGGGGACAGATACGCAGTATTTT.

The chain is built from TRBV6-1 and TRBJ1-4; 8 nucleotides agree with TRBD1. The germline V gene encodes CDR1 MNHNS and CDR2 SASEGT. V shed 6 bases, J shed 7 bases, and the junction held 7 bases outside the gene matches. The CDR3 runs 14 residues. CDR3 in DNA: TGTGCCAGCAGCTCGGACAGGGTACGTGAAAAACTGTTTTTT. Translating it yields CASSSDRVREKLFF.

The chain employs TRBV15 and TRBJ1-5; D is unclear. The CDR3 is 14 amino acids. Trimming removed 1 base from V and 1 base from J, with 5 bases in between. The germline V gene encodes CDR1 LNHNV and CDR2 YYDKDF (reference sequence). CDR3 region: CATSRVPSNQPQHF. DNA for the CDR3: TGTGCCACCAGCAGAGTTCCAAGCAATCAGCCCCAGCATTTT.

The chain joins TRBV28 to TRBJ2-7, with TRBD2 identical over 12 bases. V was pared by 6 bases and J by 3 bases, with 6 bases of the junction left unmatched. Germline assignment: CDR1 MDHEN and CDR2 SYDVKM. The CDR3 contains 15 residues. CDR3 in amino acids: CASRKTSGRNYEQYF. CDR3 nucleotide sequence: TGTGCCAGCAGGAAGACTAGCGGGAGAAACTACGAGCAGTACTTC.

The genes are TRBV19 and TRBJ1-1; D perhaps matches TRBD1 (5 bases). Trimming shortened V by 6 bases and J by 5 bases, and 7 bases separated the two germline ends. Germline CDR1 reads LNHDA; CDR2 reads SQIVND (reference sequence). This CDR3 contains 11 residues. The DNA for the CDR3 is TGTGCCAGTAGCAGACAGACTGAAGCTTTCTTT. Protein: CASSRQTEAFF.